One and the same sample provided the 8 T cell receptor beta chains below, sequenced in a study of shared clonotypes between healthy human individuals. The assay was immunoSEQ multiplex PCR, and TCRdb's table has in-frame clones only and misses some. In the table there are over a million clones, around 97% of which are singletons. The specimen was naive CD4+ T cells sorted from blood. Subset denoted: CD45RA+ positively selected. These receptors all stem from a man aged 25 to 45 in good health.

The chain uses TRBV18 and TRBJ1-2; the D gene is possibly TRBD1 (5 bases). Germline CDR1 KGHSH, CDR2 LQKENI. The CDR3 covers 15 residues. Deletions cut 6 bases from V and 7 bases from J, with 21 bases between. The CDR3 nucleotides are TGTGCCAGCTCTTCGGCCCTTCAGGGAGGAGGTGGCTACACCTTC. Its protein product is CASSSALQGGGGYTF.

V usage is TRBV7-2 and J usage is TRBJ1-4, with 7 nucleotides matching TRBD1. Germline CDR1 is SGHTA and CDR2 is FQGNSA. V dropped 1 base and J dropped 7; count of bases not matched to a gene: 3. The CDR3 spans 14 residues. The CDR3 sequence: CASSLGQGGEKLFF. For the CDR3, the DNA is TGTGCCAGCAGCTTAGGACAGGGAGGTGAAAAACTGTTTTTT.

The chain uses TRBV29-1 and TRBJ1-5; D possibly corresponds to TRBD1 (5 bases). V lost 4 bases to trimming and J lost 7 bases, with 11 bases between them. The CDR3 covers 12 residues. The V gene's germline CDR1 is SQVTM and CDR2 ANQGSEA. The CDR3 here is CSVVDSGQPQHF. CDR3 DNA: TGCAGCGTTGTCGACAGTGGACAGCCCCAGCATTTT.

The chain uses TRBV6-5 and TRBJ2-7; possibly TRBD2 for D (6 bases). Trimming removed 2 bases from V and 2 bases from J, with 10 bases in between. CDR3 length equals 14 residues. Germline V CDR1 and CDR2: MNHEY, SVGAGI. For the CDR3, the DNA is TGTGCCAGCAGTTACGAGCGGGTAGCCTACGAGCAGTACTTC. Its translation is CASSYERVAYEQYF.

J is TRBJ2-7 and V is TRBV18; possible D gene TRBD1, 6 bases. CDR1 is KGHSH and CDR2 is LQKENI in the germline V gene. This CDR3 comprises 14 residues. V was pared by 3 bases and J by 0 bases, with 9 bases between. The CDR3 DNA reads TGTGCCAGCTCACCGGACAGAATCTCCTACGAGCAGTACTTC. Protein product: CASSPDRISYEQYF.

This sequence joins TRBV2 and TRBJ1-4; 9 nucleotides match TRBD1. From germline, CDR1 is SNHLY and CDR2 FYNNEI. The V gene end was trimmed by 6 bases and the J gene end by 8 bases; junction bases not matched to a gene: 7. CDR3 length: 14 residues. This chain's CDR3 is CASRKGQGEEKLFF. CDR3 nucleotides: TGTGCCAGCAGGAAGGGACAGGGTGAGGAAAAACTGTTTTTT.

This sequence joins TRBV11-3 and TRBJ2-5; no reliable D call. CDR1 and CDR2 from the germline V gene are SGHNT and YENEEA. This CDR3 is 12 amino acids long. Between the trimmed V and J ends, which lost 3 bases and 2 bases, there was a span of 4 bases. CDR3 amino acids: CASSFNQETQYF. CDR3 DNA sequence: TGTGCCAGCAGCTTTAATCAAGAGACCCAGTACTTC.

This chain uses TRBV19 with TRBJ2-3, with D perhaps TRBD2 (5 bases). V lost 6 bases and J 0 bases, leaving 16 bases between the germline ends. This CDR3 has 16 amino acids. CDR1 and CDR2 (germline): LNHDA, SQIVND (reference sequence). CDR3 in DNA: TGTGCCAGTAGCCCTTGGACTGTGACTAGCACAGATACGCAGTATTTT. This sequence encodes CASSPWTVTSTDTQYF.